This TCR beta chain originates from a study of blood T cell repertoires in COVID-19. The protocol was immunoSEQ multiplex PCR, while the TCRdb copy is restricted to in-frame clones and leaves out a portion. The sample holds 130,000 to 150,000 clones, over 80% seen once. The CDR3 spans 15 residues. Germline V gene data show CDR1 as KGHSH and CDR2 as LQKENI. V was clipped by 2 bases and J by 6 bases, with 14 bases between them. The TCR was taken from a woman aged 40 to 50 with active or convalescent COVID-19. V and J are TRBV18 and TRBJ2-1; D might be TRBD2 (7 bases). What was sequenced was peripheral blood. This CDR3 is CASSPTGGRSNEQFF. In nucleotides, the CDR3 is TGTGCCAGCTCACCAACCGGGGGGCGCAGCAATGAGCAGTTCTTC.